This record concerns one T cell receptor (beta chain) sequence. The source of the sample is a study of cytomegalovirus exposure and HLA in healthy donors. PCR involved 60 Vbeta and 13 Jbeta primers. Generated by immunoSEQ multiplex PCR, the TCRdb table keeps only in-frame clones and is missing some. The sample lists about 140,000 clones, around three quarters occurring once. Specimen: PBMCs. The sequence was collected from a man between 18 and 29 years old in good health and CMV-seronegative.

CDR3 DNA: TGCGCCAGCAGCCAAGATAGCAGAGCTAACTATGGCTACACCTTC. This translates into CASSQDSRANYGYTF. This chain joins TRBV4-3 and TRBJ1-2; D gene unclear. Trimming pared 0 bases from V and 0 bases from J, leaving 8 bases between. Germline V gene data show CDR1 as LGHNA and CDR2 as YSLEER. The CDR3 spans 15 residues.